Listed below are T cell receptor beta chains from one sample, sequenced in a study of control samples from healthy donors and cancer patients. TCRdb's table, derived via immunoSEQ multiplex PCR, lists solely in-frame clones and lacks some. The sample comprises 150,000 to 200,000 clones, 80% to 90% of which are singletons, and approximately 1.7% rests with the top ten. The sample was blood. The receptors shown here come from a man aged 18 to 30 in good health. The CDR3 runs from the conserved cysteine through the conserved F or W. The D gene is left open where the match is weak. Clone size, where shown, is once, few, many, or a class for clones that have expanded.

V gene	D gene	clone size	J gene	CDR3 protein	CDR3 DNA
TRBV18	-	-	TRBJ2-7	CASSPQEGSSYEQYF	TGTGCCAGCTCACCCCAGGAAGGGAGCTCCTACGAGCAGTACTTC
TRBV5-1	-	-	TRBJ1-1	CASSVDTGGVTEAFF	TGCGCCAGCAGCGTCGACACCGGGGGAGTGACTGAAGCTTTCTTT
TRBV27	-	-	TRBJ1-2	CASKSGEFYGYTF	TGTGCCAGCAAGTCAGGGGAGTTCTATGGCTACACCTTC
TRBV7-2	-	few	TRBJ1-2	CASSPFAGSHGYTF	TGTGCCAGCAGCCCATTTGCTGGGTCGCACGGCTACACCTTC
TRBV3-1/TRBV3-2	-	-	TRBJ2-7	CASSTDLSYEQYF	TGTGCCAGCAGCACGGACCTCTCCTACGAGCAGTACTTC
TRBV6-1	-	-	TRBJ2-7	CASSEVSRGREQYF	TGTGCCAGCAGTGAAGTGAGTAGGGGCCGGGAGCAGTACTTC
TRBV13	TRBD2	once	TRBJ2-1	CASSAEFRGGTRNEQFF	TGTGCCAGCAGCGCCGAATTCCGGGGGGGCACAAGAAATGAGCAGTTCTTC
TRBV28	TRBD1	-	TRBJ1-5	CASSKDRGNNQPQHF	TGTGCCAGCAGCAAGGACAGGGGGAACAATCAGCCCCAGCATTTT
TRBV3-1/TRBV3-2	-	-	TRBJ2-1	CASSQYGYNEQFF	TGTGCCAGCAGCCAATACGGGTACAATGAGCAGTTCTTC
TRBV6-2/TRBV6-3	TRBD2	-	TRBJ2-1	CASSPTSGGGNEQFF	TGTGCCAGCAGCCCGACTAGCGGGGGCGGGAATGAGCAGTTCTTC
TRBV4-2	-	once	TRBJ2-3	CASSPGRTATDTQYF	TGTGCCAGCAGCCCGGGACGGACTGCCACAGATACGCAGTATTTT
TRBV5-4	-	-	TRBJ2-5	CASSLEAERTQYF	TGTGCCAGCAGCTTGGAGGCAGAACGGACCCAGTACTTC
TRBV11-2	-	-	TRBJ2-1	CASSFVGEQFF	TGTGCCAGCAGCTTCGTGGGTGAGCAGTTCTTC
TRBV24-1	TRBD1	-	TRBJ2-7	CATSDSGTGSYEQYF	TGTGCCACCAGTGATTCCGGGACAGGTAGCTACGAGCAGTACTTC
TRBV7-7	-	-	TRBJ2-5	CASSLQGRQETQYF	TGTGCTAGCAGCTTACAGGGGAGGCAAGAGACCCAGTACTTC
TRBV18	TRBD1	many	TRBJ2-5	CASSPRTGAQETQYF	TGTGCCAGCTCACCGCGGACAGGAGCCCAAGAGACCCAGTACTTC